The present TCR beta chain was sequenced within a study of control samples from healthy donors and cancer patients. CDR1 and CDR2 from the germline V gene are MNHEY and SVGAGI. The CDR3 runs 13 residues. V lost 4 bases to trimming and J lost 5 bases, with 11 bases between them. Sequenced by immunoSEQ multiplex PCR; TCRdb stores in-frame clones only, minus some. The repertoire has over 75,000 clones, 91% of them found once; the top ten carry around 16%. This receptor was obtained from a man under 40 in good health. The sequenced material came from blood. The chain is built from TRBV6-5 and TRBJ2-5; D ambiguous. CDR3 coding DNA: TGTGCCAGCAGTTTAGGCTTAGGGGAGACCCAGTACTTC. Translating it yields CASSLGLGETQYF.